Listed below are T cell receptor beta chains from one sample, sequenced in a study of cytomegalovirus exposure and HLA in healthy donors. Data came from immunoSEQ multiplex PCR; TCRdb stores just in-frame clones and leaves some out. The sample yields roughly 120,000 clones, 76% seen once. Sequencing was done on a sample of PBMCs. The receptors shown here come from a man aged 25 to 45 in good health and CMV-seropositive. Each CDR3 is given with its conserved first and last residue. A D gene is named only where the DNA matches it firmly.

j_call v_call d_call cdr3_aa
TRBJ1-3 TRBV5-6 - CASSPDTSGNTIYF
TRBJ1-1 TRBV6-1 - CASSYRTGDTEAFF
TRBJ2-3 TRBV4-1 TRBD2 CASSQDFAGGTDTQYF
TRBJ1-4 TRBV18 - CASSPEREKLFF
TRBJ2-5 TRBV2 TRBD1 CASQWDRGLKTQYF
TRBJ1-3 TRBV23-1 TRBD1 CASSQGTDRSGNTIYF
TRBJ2-7 TRBV14 - CASSQEWPGSYEQYF
- TRBV4-1 - CASSGGPSGNTIYF
TRBJ2-1 TRBV30 TRBD1 CAWSVPGGPLQFF
TRBJ2-1 TRBV4-1 TRBD1 CASSQERGTERVNEQFF
TRBJ1-6 TRBV28 TRBD1 CASSVGQGAPGTLHF
TRBJ2-3 TRBV19 TRBD1 CASSIDGQGFTDTQYF
TRBJ2-7 TRBV5-6 - CASSLVRAYEQYF
TRBJ2-4 TRBV5-4 TRBD1 CASSLQGADIQYF
TRBJ1-5 TRBV19 - CASSITGSNQPQHF
TRBJ2-2 TRBV28 TRBD1 CASSTGGADTGELFF
TRBJ2-5 TRBV5-4 TRBD1 CASSWGTVEGTQYF
TRBJ1-2 TRBV30 TRBD1 CAWRHKGAEGYTF
TRBJ1-2 TRBV27 TRBD1 CASSFRTGGTYGYTF
TRBJ1-2 TRBV11-2 TRBD1 CASSLSLTGGWVYGYTF
TRBJ2-1 TRBV2 TRBD1 CASSSGTGFYNEQFF
TRBJ1-1 TRBV28 - CASSTPTNPNTEAFF
TRBJ1-6 TRBV27 - CASSPINSPLHF
TRBJ2-1 TRBV19 - CASNTGRSSYNEQFF
TRBJ2-1 TRBV4-3 TRBD2 CASSQVAGGYNEQFF
TRBJ2-2 TRBV4-2 TRBD2 CASSQEAGGLTGELFF
TRBJ1-3 TRBV7-9 - CASSLGGDTIYF
TRBJ2-1 TRBV6-4 - CASSEGGAGSYNEQFF
TRBJ2-7 TRBV6-5 TRBD1 CASRSWTGSFAEQYF
TRBJ1-3 TRBV4-1 - CASSQLGSGNTIYF
TRBJ2-1 TRBV7-3 - CASSLTTGYNEQFF
TRBJ1-2 TRBV6-5 - CASSSRFLANYGYTF
TRBJ2-1 TRBV4-3 - CASSQDGAYNEQFF
TRBJ1-3 TRBV7-2 - CAASRAGFSGNTIYF
TRBJ1-1 TRBV7-9 - CASSLQGSTEAFF
TRBJ2-5 TRBV4-2 - CASSQGGGTEGTGQYF
TRBJ2-5 TRBV19 - CASSHHPGQQETQYF
TRBJ1-5 TRBV5-6 - CASSLMGGQPQHF
TRBJ1-2 TRBV6-6 - CASRKQGRGYTF
TRBJ1-1 TRBV19 - CASSKGRGTEAFF
TRBJ1-2 TRBV5-1 - CASSLEGDDYGYTF
TRBJ1-1 TRBV9 - CASSDYRGMNTEAFF
TRBJ1-3 TRBV18 - CASSPRQVDGNTIYF